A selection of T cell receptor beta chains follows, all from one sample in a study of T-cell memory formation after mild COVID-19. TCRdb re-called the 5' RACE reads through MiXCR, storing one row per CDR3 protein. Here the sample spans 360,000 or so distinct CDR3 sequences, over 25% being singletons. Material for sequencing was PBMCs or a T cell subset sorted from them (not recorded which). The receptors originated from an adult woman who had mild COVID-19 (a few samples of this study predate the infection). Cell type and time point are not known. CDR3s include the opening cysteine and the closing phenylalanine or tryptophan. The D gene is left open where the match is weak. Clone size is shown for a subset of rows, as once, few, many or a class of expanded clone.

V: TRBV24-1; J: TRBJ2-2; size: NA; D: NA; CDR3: CATSDPTENTGELFF; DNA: TGTGCCACCAGTGACCCGACAGAGAACACCGGGGAGCTGTTTTTT
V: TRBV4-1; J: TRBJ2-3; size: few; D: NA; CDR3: CASSRVTGLLRPDTQYF; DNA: TGCGCCAGCAGCCGCGTAACGGGACTCCTCAGACCAGATACGCAGTATTTT
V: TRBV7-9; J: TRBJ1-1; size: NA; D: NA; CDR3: CASSSTHTNADTEAFF; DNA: TGTGCCAGCAGCTCTACCCACACTAACGCGGACACTGAAGCTTTCTTT
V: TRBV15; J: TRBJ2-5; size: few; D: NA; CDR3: CATSKGGATRLQTQYF; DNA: TGTGCCACCAGCAAAGGGGGGGCGACGCGGTTGCAGACCCAGTACTTC
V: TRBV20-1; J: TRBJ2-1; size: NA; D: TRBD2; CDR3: CSASGGSSDEQFF; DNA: TGCAGTGCTAGCGGCGGGAGTAGCGATGAGCAGTTCTTC
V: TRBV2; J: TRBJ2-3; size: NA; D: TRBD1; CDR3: CASTVTGSFTDTQYF; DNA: TGTGCCAGCACCGTGACAGGGTCTTTCACAGATACGCAGTATTTT
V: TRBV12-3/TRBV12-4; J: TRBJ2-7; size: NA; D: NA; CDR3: CASSRGLPYEQYF; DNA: TGTGCCAGCAGTCGTGGACTACCGTACGAGCAGTACTTC
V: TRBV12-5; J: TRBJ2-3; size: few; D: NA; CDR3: CASGYSTDTQYF; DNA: TGTGCTAGTGGTTATAGCACAGATACGCAGTATTTT
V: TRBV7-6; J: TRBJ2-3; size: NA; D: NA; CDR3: CASTLRRSSTDTQYF; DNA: TGTGCCAGCACCCTGAGGAGGTCCAGCACAGATACGCAGTATTTT
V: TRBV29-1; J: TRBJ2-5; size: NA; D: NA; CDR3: CSVGDGGETQYF; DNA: TGCAGCGTCGGGGACGGTGGGGAGACCCAGTACTTC
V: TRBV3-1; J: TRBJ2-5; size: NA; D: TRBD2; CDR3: CASSLGLAGDRETQYF; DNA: TGTGCCAGCAGTCTCGGACTAGCGGGGGATCGAGAGACCCAGTACTTC
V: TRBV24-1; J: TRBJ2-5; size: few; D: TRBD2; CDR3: CATSDATSGKQETQYF; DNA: TGTGCCACCAGTGATGCAACTAGCGGCAAACAAGAGACCCAGTACTTC
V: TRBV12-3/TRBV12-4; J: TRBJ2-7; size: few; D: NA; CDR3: CASSLGVGGPNEQYF; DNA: TGTGCCAGCAGTTTAGGGGTGGGGGGACCCAACGAGCAGTACTTC
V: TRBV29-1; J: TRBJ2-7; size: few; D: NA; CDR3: CSVEREDGTSYEQYF; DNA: TGCAGCGTTGAACGAGAGGACGGAACTTCCTACGAGCAGTACTTC
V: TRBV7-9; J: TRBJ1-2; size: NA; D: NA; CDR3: CASSQVDYGYTF; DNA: TGTGCCAGCAGCCAAGTCGACTATGGCTACACCTTC
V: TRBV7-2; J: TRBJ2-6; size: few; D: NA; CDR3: CASSIGSSGANVLTF; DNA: TGTGCCAGTTCAATAGGGAGCTCTGGGGCCAACGTCCTGACTTTC
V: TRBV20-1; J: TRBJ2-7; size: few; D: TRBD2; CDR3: CSAKTSPGSYEQYF; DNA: TGCAGTGCCAAGACTAGCCCAGGATCCTACGAGCAGTACTTC
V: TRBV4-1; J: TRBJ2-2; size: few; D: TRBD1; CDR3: CASSLWGQDTGELFF; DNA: TGCGCCAGCAGCCTCTGGGGACAGGACACCGGGGAGCTGTTTTTT
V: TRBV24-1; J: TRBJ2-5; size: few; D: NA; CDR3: CATSDRKTQETQYF; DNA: TGTGCCACCAGTGACCGCAAGACCCAAGAGACCCAGTACTTC
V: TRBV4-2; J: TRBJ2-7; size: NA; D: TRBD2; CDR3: CASTREERPGEQYF; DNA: TGTGCCAGTACCCGGGAGGAGCGCCCTGGGGAGCAGTACTTC
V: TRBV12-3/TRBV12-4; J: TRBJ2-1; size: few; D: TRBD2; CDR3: CASITGLAGVNEQFF; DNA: TGTGCCAGCATTACAGGACTAGCGGGGGTCAATGAGCAGTTCTTC
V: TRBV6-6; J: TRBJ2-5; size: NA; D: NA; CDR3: CASSPSSAGPGETQYF; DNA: TGTGCCAGCAGTCCATCCTCGGCAGGGCCGGGGGAGACCCAGTACTTC
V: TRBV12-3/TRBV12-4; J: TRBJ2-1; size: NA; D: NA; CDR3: CASTETGGGGHEQFF; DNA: TGTGCCAGCACCGAAACGGGAGGAGGGGGGCATGAGCAGTTCTTC
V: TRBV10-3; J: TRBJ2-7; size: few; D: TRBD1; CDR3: CAISVGTGRFEQYF; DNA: TGTGCCATCAGTGTCGGGACAGGGCGGTTCGAGCAGTACTTC
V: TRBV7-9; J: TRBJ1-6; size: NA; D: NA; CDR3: CASSLVDSGTSGSPLHF; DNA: TGTGCCAGCAGCTTAGTTGACTCAGGGACCTCGGGTTCACCCCTCCACTTT
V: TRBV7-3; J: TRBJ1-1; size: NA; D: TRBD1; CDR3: CASSMAGQGSTEAFF; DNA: TGTGCCAGCAGCATGGCGGGACAGGGTTCCACTGAAGCTTTCTTT
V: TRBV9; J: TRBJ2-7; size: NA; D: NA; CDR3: CASSPSSDSSYEQYF; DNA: TGTGCCAGCAGCCCAAGCAGCGACAGCTCCTACGAGCAGTACTTC
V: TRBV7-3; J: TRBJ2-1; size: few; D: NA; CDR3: CASSFGGDYNEQFF; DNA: TGTGCCAGCAGCTTCGGGGGCGACTACAATGAGCAGTTCTTC